This T cell receptor (beta chain) was sequenced in a study of blood T cell repertoires in COVID-19. Whole-study context: The United States, Italy and Spain were the sources of the acute and convalescent COVID-19 samples. Nucleic acid was either cDNA or gDNA, and it came from T cells, B-cell-depleted T cells, or PBMCs.

This clone has more than one count but fewer than ten. The CDR3 has 13 amino acids. V was shortened by 1 base and J by 7 bases, with 8 bases between the two germline ends. Per the original data handling: Quantification of nucleated cells was approximated via reference gene primer amplification. Sequencing was performed with immunoSEQ multiplex PCR; in TCRdb, only in-frame clones are kept and a portion is missing. V and J calls plus clone size are reproduced from that table; the DNA served to infer D and trimming. This table holds roughly 140,000 clones, about 84% found once. The source of this sequence is a woman aged 50 to 60 with acute or convalescent COVID-19. The specimen was peripheral blood. This sequence joins TRBV12-3 or TRBV12-4 and TRBJ1-5; D is unclear. DNA for the CDR3: TGTGCCAGCAGTTTAGGACTCAACCAGCCCCAGCATTTT. Its protein is CASSLGLNQPQHF.